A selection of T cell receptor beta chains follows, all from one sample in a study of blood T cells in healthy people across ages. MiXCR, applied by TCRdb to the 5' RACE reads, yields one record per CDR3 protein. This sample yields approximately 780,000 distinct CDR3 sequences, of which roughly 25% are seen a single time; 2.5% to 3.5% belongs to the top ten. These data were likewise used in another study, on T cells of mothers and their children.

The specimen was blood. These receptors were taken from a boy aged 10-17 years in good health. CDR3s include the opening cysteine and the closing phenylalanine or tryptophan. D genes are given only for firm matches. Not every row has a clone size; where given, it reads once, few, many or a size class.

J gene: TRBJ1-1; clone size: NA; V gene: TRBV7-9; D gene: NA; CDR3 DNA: TGTGCCAGCAGCCCTGGGGGGGAAACTGAAGCTTTCTTT; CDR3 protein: CASSPGGETEAFF
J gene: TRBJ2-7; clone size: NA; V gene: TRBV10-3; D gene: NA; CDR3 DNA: TGTGCCATCAGTGACCGCGGGGGGACAGGACTTCCTGGGGCTTCCTACGAGCAGTACTTC; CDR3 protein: CAISDRGGTGLPGASYEQYF
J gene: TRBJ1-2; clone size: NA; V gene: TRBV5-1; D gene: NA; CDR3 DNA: TGCGCCAGCAGCCCGGAGGGGGGCCCCTATGGCTACACCTTC; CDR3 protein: CASSPEGGPYGYTF
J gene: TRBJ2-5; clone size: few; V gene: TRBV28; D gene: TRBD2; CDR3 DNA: TGTGCCAGCACCCCTGGACTAGCGGGGGGAGGCGAGACCCAGTACTTC; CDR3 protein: CASTPGLAGGGETQYF
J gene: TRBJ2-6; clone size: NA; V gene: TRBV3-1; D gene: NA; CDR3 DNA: TGTGCCAGCAGCCAACGGACGTCTGGGGCCAACGTCCTGACTTTC; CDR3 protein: CASSQRTSGANVLTF
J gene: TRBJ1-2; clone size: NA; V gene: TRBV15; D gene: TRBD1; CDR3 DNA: TGTGCCACCAGTCCACGGGACAGATTTAACTATGGCTACACCTTC; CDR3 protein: CATSPRDRFNYGYTF
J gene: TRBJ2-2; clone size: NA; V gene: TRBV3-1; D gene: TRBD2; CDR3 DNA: TGTGCCAGCAGCCTAGCGGGGGGGCCCACCGGGGAGCTGTTTTTT; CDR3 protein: CASSLAGGPTGELFF
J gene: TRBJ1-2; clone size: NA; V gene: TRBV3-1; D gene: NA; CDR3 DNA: TGTGCCAGCAGCCGCGTACGGAACTATGGCTACACCTTC; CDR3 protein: CASSRVRNYGYTF
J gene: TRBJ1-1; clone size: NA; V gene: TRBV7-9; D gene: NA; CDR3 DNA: TGTGCCAGCAGCGAGACTATGAACACTGAAGCTTTCTTT; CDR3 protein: CASSETMNTEAFF
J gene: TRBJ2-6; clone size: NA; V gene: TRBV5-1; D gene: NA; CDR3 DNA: TGCGCCAGCGCTCCTAGACAGGCTCCCTCTGGGGCCAACGTCCTGACTTTC; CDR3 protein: CASAPRQAPSGANVLTF
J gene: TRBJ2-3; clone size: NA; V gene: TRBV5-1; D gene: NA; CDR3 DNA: TGCGCCAGCAGATTGACAGGTTTTGTCGCAGATACGCAGTATTTT; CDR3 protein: CASRLTGFVADTQYF
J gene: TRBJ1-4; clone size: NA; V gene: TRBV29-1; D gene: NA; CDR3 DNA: TGCAGCGCACAGGGAACTAATGAAAAACTGTTTTTT; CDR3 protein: CSAQGTNEKLFF
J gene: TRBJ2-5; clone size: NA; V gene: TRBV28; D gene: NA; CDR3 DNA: TGTGCCAGCAGTTTCATGACGGAAGACACCCAGTACTTC; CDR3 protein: CASSFMTEDTQYF
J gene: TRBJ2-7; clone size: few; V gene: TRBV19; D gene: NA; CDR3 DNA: TGTGCCAGTAGTCCCTTAGGGGGGGCTTCAGACGAGCAGTACTTC; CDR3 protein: CASSPLGGASDEQYF
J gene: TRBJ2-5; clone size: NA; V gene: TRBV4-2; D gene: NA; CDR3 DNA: TGTGCCAGCAGCCAACGTTTCGGGACCCCGGAGACCCAGTACTTC; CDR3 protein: CASSQRFGTPETQYF
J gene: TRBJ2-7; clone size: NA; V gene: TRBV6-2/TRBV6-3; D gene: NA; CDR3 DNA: TGTGCCAGCAGCGTGGGGTCCCCGCTTTCCTACGAGCAGTACTTC; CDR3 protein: CASSVGSPLSYEQYF
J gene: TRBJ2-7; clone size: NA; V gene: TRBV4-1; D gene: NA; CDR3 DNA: TGCGCCAGCAGCCAATCGACAGTCCCATACGAGCAGTACTTC; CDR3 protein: CASSQSTVPYEQYF
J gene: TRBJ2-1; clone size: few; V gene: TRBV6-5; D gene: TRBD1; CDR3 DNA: TGTGCCAGCAGCCTGACAGGGGGGGAACCTTACGAGCGGTACTTC; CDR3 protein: CASSLTGGEPYERYF
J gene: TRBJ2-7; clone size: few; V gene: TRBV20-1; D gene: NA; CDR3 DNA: TGTAGTGCTAGAGATTCCCAGTCCTACGAGCAGTACTTC; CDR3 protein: CSARDSQSYEQYF
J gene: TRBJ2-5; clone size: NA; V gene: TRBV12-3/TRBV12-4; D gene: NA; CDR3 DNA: TGTGCCAGCAGTCGGGGGTGGGGGGTGACCCAGTACTTC; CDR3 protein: CASSRGWGVTQYF
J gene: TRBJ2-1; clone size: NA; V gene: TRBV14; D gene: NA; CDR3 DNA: TGTGCCAGCAGCCAAGATATAGCGAGGGTCTCCTACAATCAGCAGTTCTTC; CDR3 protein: CASSQDIARVSYNQQFF
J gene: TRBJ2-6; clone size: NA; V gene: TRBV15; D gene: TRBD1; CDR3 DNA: TGTGCCACCAGCAGAGGGACAGGGGGGGCCAACGTCCTGACTTTC; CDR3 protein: CATSRGTGGANVLTF
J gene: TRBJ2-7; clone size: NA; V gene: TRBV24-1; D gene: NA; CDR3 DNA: TGTGCCACCAGTGGCTCCGAGGGGGTGTGTTCCTACGAGCAGTACTTC; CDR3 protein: CATSGSEGVCSYEQYF
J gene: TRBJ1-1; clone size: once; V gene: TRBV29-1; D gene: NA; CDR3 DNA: TGCAGCGTTGAACTGGGGAACACTGAAGCTTTCTTT; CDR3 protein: CSVELGNTEAFF
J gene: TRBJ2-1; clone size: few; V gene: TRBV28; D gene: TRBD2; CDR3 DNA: TGTGCCAGCAGTTTAGAACTAGCGGGGGCCGGTGAGCAGTTCTTC; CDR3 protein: CASSLELAGAGEQFF
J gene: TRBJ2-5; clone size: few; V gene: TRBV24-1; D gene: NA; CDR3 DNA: TGTGCCACCAGTGATTTTCGGGACAACCAAGAGACCCAGTACTTC; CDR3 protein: CATSDFRDNQETQYF
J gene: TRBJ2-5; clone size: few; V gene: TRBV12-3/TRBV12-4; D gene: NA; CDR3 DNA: TGTGCCAGCAGTGCCCAGGGCCAAGAGACCCAGTACTTC; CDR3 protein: CASSAQGQETQYF
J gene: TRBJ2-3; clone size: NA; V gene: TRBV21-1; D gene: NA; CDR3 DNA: TGTGCCAGCAGCAAAAGTCCCCTCGGGGAGGGCAGATGCACAGATACGCAGTATTTT; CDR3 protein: CASSKSPLGEGRCTDTQYF
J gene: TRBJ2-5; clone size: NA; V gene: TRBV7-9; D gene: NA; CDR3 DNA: TGTGCCAGCAGCACCAATGGGGAGACCCAGTACTTC; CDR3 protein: CASSTNGETQYF
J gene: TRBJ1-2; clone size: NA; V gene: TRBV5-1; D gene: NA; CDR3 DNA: TGCGCCAGCAGCTCACAGCATAGCTATGGCTACACCTTC; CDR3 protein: CASSSQHSYGYTF
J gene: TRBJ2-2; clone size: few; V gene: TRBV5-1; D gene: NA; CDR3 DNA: TGCGCCAGCAGCTTTATGGGGGGGAACACCGGGGAGCTGTTTTTT; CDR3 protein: CASSFMGGNTGELFF
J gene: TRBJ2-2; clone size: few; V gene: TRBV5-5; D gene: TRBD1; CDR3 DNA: TGTGCCAGCAGCACCGCGACAGGGATAGAAGCCGGGGAGCTGTTTTTT; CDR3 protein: CASSTATGIEAGELFF